This TCR beta chain is from a study of Ad26.COV2.S vaccination and SARS-CoV-2 variants. The study's findings and limits: Across vaccine and placebo recipients, the breadth of non-spike TCRs was similar.

V gave up 1 base and J gave up 0 bases, with 13 bases separating them. The germline V gene encodes CDR1 SQVTM and CDR2 ANQGSEA. The CDR3 is 15 residues long. The data were produced by immunoSEQ multiplex PCR, yet TCRdb's version contains in-frame clones alone and is incomplete. The data hold 200,000 to 300,000 clones, with 88% observed a single time. Comments on this clone: The antigen is not known.

Treatment: 15 to 20 received Ad26.COV2.S at low or high dose, single or two shots; 5 received placebo; per-sample allocation not given. Samples analyzed were those drawn on day 63 after the first vaccine or placebo injection. Within Boston, the person who donated was an adult of 18-55 years. This TCR was recovered from a person between 18 and 60 years old who received the Ad26.COV2.S COVID-19 vaccine or a placebo. The chain uses TRBV29-1 and TRBJ2-7; D might be TRBD1 (6 bases). The sequencing here drew on peripheral blood, taken in a trial of Ad26.COV2.S vaccine versus placebo. In nucleotides, the CDR3 is TGCAGCGTTGAAGCGGGACAAGGTTTCTCCTACGAGCAGTACTTC. Translating it yields CSVEAGQGFSYEQYF.